The clone carrying this TCR beta chain was found a few times. The antigen remains undetermined. The V gene's germline CDR1 is MNHEY and CDR2 SVGAGI. With 5 bases removed from V and 7 bases from J, the gap between germline ends came to 17 bases. This CDR3 region has 14 residues. This sample is part of a study of breast tumors, draining lymph nodes, adjacent tissues. Samples came from axillary lymph nodes draining the breast cancer. TCRdb passed the multiplex PCR reads through MiXCR, listing each CDR3 protein once. The sample has some 230,000 distinct CDR3 sequences; under 40% are singletons. Whole-study findings and limits: Findings are consistent with lymph node origin and intratumoral expansion of most tumor T cells. Data only fit, rather than demonstrated, lymph node origin of most tumor T cells.

Sample: axillary lymph node tissue. The sequence derives from a female donor with breast cancer. Some clones in this sample may be carry-over from other donors' samples. The rearrangement uses TRBV6-5 and TRBJ1-2, with a tentative D call TRBD1 (5 bases). The CDR3 loop reads CASSHGTGVGGYTF. CDR3 DNA sequence: TGTGCCAGCAGTCACGGGACGGGGGTAGGTGGCTACACCTTC.